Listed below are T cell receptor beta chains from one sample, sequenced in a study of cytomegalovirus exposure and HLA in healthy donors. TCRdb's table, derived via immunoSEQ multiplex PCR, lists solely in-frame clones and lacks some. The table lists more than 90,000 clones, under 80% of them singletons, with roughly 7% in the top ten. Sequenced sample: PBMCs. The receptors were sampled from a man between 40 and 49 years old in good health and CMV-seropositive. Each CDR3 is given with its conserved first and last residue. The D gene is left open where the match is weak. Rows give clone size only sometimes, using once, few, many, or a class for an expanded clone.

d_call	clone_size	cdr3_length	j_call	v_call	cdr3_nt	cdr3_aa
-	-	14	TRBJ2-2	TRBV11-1	TGTGCCAGCAGAACGACAGGTTCCACCGGGGAGCTGTTTTTT	CASRTTGSTGELFF
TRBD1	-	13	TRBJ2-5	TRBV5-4	TGTGCCAGCAGCGGGGGACAGCAAGAGACCCAGTACTTC	CASSGGQQETQYF
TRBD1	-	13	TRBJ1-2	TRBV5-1	TGCGCCAGCAGCCCCGGGACAGACGGGGGCTACACCTTC	CASSPGTDGGYTF
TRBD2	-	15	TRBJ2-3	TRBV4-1	TGCGCCAGCAGCCAAGAATGGGGGGGTGGGGATACGCAGTATTTT	CASSQEWGGGDTQYF
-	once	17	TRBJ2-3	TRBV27	TGTGCCAGCAGTTTAAAAGGGCGGGCCTGGTGGGCAGATACGCAGTATTTT	CASSLKGRAWWADTQYF
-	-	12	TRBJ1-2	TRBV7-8	TGTGCCAGCAAGGGAATCCGGGGTAGCTACACCTTC	CASKGIRGSYTF
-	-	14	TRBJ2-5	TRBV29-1	TGCAGCGTTGACAGGGGGGACCACCAAGAGACCCAGTACTTC	CSVDRGDHQETQYF
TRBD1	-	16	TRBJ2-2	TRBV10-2	TGCGCCAGCAGTGGAGGACAGGGGGCATACACCGGGGAGCTGTTTTTT	CASSGGQGAYTGELFF
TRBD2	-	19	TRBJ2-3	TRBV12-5	TGTGCTAGTGGCCTCACTGGTAGTATCTCGGGGGGAGGCACAGATACGCAGTATTTT	CASGLTGSISGGGTDTQYF
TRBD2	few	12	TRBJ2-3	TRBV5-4	TGTGCCAGCAGCCCAACTAGCGGGAGCGCGCATTTT	CASSPTSGSAHF
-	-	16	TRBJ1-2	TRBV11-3	TGTGCCAGCAGCGAGCCCGACAGTCTATGGCTACCGAAGCACACCTTC	CASSEPDSLWLPKHTF
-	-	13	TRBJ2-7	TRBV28	TGTGCCAGCTCGGTAGCGGACGATTACGAGCAGTACTTC	CASSVADDYEQYF
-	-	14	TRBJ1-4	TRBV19	TGTGCCAGTCGTCGTCCTGGGAGTAATGAAAAACTGTTTTTT	CASRRPGSNEKLFF
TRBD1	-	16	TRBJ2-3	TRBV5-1	TGCGCCAGCAGCGTCCAGGGGGAAGTCGGCACAGATACGCAGTATTTT	CASSVQGEVGTDTQYF
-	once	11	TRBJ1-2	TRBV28	TGTGCCAGCAGGGAGGGGTATGGCTACACCTTC	CASREGYGYTF
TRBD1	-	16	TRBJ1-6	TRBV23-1	TGCGCCAGCAGTCAATCCGGACAGGGGGACGATTCACCCCTCCACTTT	CASSQSGQGDDSPLHF
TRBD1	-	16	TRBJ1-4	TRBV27	TGTGCCAGCAGGCTTAACAGGGGAATAGTTAATGAAAAACTGTTTTTT	CASRLNRGIVNEKLFF
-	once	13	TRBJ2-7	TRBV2	TGTGCCAGCAGTGAACGACAGGTCTGCGGGCAGTACTTC	CASSERQVCGQYF
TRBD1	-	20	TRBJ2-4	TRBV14	TGTGCCAGCAGCCAAGGTGGCTGGACAGGGACGTCAGTGCGTGGAAACATTCAGTACTTC	CASSQGGWTGTSVRGNIQYF
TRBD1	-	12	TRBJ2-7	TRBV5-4	TGTGCCAGCAGCTGGACAGGTTACGAGCAGTACTTC	CASSWTGYEQYF
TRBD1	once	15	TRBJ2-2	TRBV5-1	TGCGCCAGCAGCTTGACTGACAGGGCCTCCGGGGAGCTGTTTTTT	CASSLTDRASGELFF
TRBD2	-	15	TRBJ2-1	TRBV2	TGTGCCAGCAGTGAAAGGCGGGGGGGCCGGGATGAGCAGTTCTTC	CASSERRGGRDEQFF
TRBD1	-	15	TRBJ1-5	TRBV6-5	TGTGCCAGCAGGGAGACAGGGAGCCCTGGTCAGCCCCAGCATTTT	CASRETGSPGQPQHF
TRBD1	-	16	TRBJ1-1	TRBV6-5	TGTGCCAGCAGTTACGGGGCAGGGGGCCGGAACACTGAAGCTTTCTTT	CASSYGAGGRNTEAFF
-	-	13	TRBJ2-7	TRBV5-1	TGCGCCAGCAGCTTGGGACAATCCTACGAGCAGTACTTC	CASSLGQSYEQYF
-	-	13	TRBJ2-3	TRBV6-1	TGTGCCAGCAGGCCAGAAAACACAGATACGCAGTATTTT	CASRPENTDTQYF
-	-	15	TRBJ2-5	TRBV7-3	TGTGCCAGCAGCTTAACAGGGGCAGGGGGGGAGACCCAGTACTTC	CASSLTGAGGETQYF
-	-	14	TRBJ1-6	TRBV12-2	TGTGCAAGTCGCTTAGCGGGACAGCACCCCAGCCTCCACTTT	CASRLAGQHPSLHF
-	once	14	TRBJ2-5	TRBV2	TGTGCCAGCAGCTTCGGGACTTCCTGGGAGACCCAGTACTTC	CASSFGTSWETQYF
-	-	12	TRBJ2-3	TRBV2	TGTGCCAGCAAACTAAGCACAGATACGCAGTATTTT	CASKLSTDTQYF
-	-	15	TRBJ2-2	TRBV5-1	TGCGCCAGCAGCTTGGTTCCAGGTGTGGCCGGGGAGCTGTTTTTT	CASSLVPGVAGELFF
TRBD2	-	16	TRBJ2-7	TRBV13	TGTGCCAGCAGCACCAGGACTAGCGGTCCCTCCTACGAGCAGTACTTC	CASSTRTSGPSYEQYF
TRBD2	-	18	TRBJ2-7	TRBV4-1	TGCGCCAGCAGCCAAGTGTGGCAAGGCGGGAGGGCCGGCTACGAGCAGTACTTC	CASSQVWQGGRAGYEQYF